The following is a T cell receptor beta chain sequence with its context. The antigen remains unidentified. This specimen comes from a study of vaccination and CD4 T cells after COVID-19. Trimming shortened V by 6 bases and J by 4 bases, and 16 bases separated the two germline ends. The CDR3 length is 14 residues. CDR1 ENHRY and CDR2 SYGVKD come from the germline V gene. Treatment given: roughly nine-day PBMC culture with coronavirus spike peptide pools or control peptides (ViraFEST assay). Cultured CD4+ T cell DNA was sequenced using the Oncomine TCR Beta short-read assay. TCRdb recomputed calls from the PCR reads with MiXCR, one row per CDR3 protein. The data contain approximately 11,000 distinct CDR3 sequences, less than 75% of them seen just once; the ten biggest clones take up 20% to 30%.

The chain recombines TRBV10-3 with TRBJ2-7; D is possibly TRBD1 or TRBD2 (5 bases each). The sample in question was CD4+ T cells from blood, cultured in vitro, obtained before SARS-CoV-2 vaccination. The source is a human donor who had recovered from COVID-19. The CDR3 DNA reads TGTGCCATCAGAACCCCGGGACGACTATACGAGCAGTACTTC. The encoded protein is CAIRTPGRLYEQYF.